What follows describes a single T cell receptor beta chain. The target antigen is unknown. Profiling relied on immunoSEQ multiplex PCR, and the TCRdb table lists in-frame clones only, not all of them. The sample carries 40,000 or so clones, 45% to 50% recorded once. The data originate from a study of cytotoxic CD8 clonotypes in ibrutinib-treated CLL. Overall study context: The group held approximately eleven relapsed/refractory and fewer than 16 treatment-naive patients, with roughly 17 IGHV unmutated. On average, around 85,000 productive rearrangements and some 240,000 productive templates per sample. General study results and limits: Clonality increased at ibrutinib response, then returned toward baseline at progression. Clonality at baseline surpassed age-matched healthy donors and tracked circulating CD8+ T-cell counts.

CDR1 and CDR2 (germline): SGHDT, YYEEEE. V lost 0 bases and J lost 0; bases outside the gene matches: 4. The CDR3 loop spans 18 amino acids. V is TRBV5-6 and J is TRBJ2-1; TRBD2 matches 12 bases. The material sequenced was PBMCs, taken before ibrutinib treatment. This TCR was sampled from a human donor with chronic lymphocytic leukemia. DNA for the CDR3: TGTGCCAGCAGCTTGGTTCTAGCGGGGGGGATCTCCTACAATGAGCAGTTCTTC. This gives the protein CASSLVLAGGISYNEQFF.